This is a list of T cell receptor beta chains from one sample in a study of cytomegalovirus exposure and HLA in healthy donors. Libraries were prepared by immunoSEQ multiplex PCR; TCRdb keeps only in-frame clonotypes and omits some of them. The sample lists fewer than 250,000 clones; about nine tenths were seen once. The specimen sequenced was PBMCs. Receptors originate from a woman aged 18-29 years in good health and CMV-seropositive. CDR3s include the opening cysteine and the closing phenylalanine or tryptophan. A D gene is named only where the DNA matches it firmly. Size tells how often a clone was seen (once, few, many) or the class of an expanded clone, and some rows leave it out.

clone_size,d_call,v_call,j_call,cdr3_nt,cdr3_aa
.,.,TRBV4-1,TRBJ1-3,TGCGCCAGCAGCCAACTTGTAGGAAACACCATATATTTT,CASSQLVGNTIYF
.,TRBD1,TRBV2,TRBJ2-6,TGTGCCAGCACAGGGGGCGCTGGGGCCAACGTCCTGACTTTC,CASTGGAGANVLTF
.,.,TRBV28,TRBJ2-7,TGTGCCAGCAGTTTCCTTGCGGGTGTCTACGAGCAGTACTTC,CASSFLAGVYEQYF
.,TRBD1,TRBV10-2,TRBJ2-5,TGCGCCAGCAGTGGGCGACACCGATGGGACAGGGGGGGACCCAATGTAGAGACCCAGTACTTC,CASSGRHRWDRGGPNVETQYF
.,TRBD1,TRBV25-1,TRBJ1-2,TGTGCCAGCAGTGAATATGTTCAGGGGGCACGCTATGGCTACACCTTC,CASSEYVQGARYGYTF
.,TRBD2,TRBV5-6,TRBJ2-2,TGTGCCAGCAGCTTGCCGACTAGCTCCTCCACCGGGGAGCTGTTTTTT,CASSLPTSSSTGELFF
.,TRBD1,TRBV15,TRBJ1-5,TGTGCCACCAGCGGGACAGGGCCCTCATATAGCAATCAGCCCCAGCATTTT,CATSGTGPSYSNQPQHF
.,TRBD2,TRBV7-3,TRBJ2-7,TGTGCCAGCAGCTATGGACTAGCGGAGGCCTACGAGCAGTACTTC,CASSYGLAEAYEQYF
few,.,TRBV6-5,TRBJ2-7,TGTGCCATCGATTTTAGGCGGGACTTCTACGAGCAGTACTTC,CAIDFRRDFYEQYF
.,TRBD1,TRBV6-5,TRBJ1-1,TGTGCCAGCAGTCAAACAGGGGGCTACACTGAAGCTTTCTTT,CASSQTGGYTEAFF
.,.,TRBV10-3,TRBJ1-2,TGTGCCATCAGTGAGGAACAGGCATCCGCTAACTATGGCTACACCTTC,CAISEEQASANYGYTF
once,.,TRBV5-4,TRBJ2-6,TGTGCCAGCAGCTTGGCCATCATCTCTGGGGCCAACGTCCTGACTTTC,CASSLAIISGANVLTF
.,.,TRBV27,TRBJ2-1,TGTGCCAGCAGCAAGACAGGACGACAGTTCTTC,CASSKTGRQFF
few,.,TRBV28,TRBJ2-7,TGTGCCAGCATCTCTAGCGACAACGACTACGAGCAGTACTTC,CASISSDNDYEQYF
.,.,TRBV18,TRBJ2-1,TGTGCCAGCTCACCTCCCGGGAACCCCTCCTACAATGAGCAGTTCTTC,CASSPPGNPSYNEQFF
.,TRBD1,TRBV5-1,TRBJ2-1,TGCGCCAGCAGCACCGGGACAGGGGTCAATGAGCAGTTCTTC,CASSTGTGVNEQFF
.,.,TRBV6-5,TRBJ1-5,TGTGCCAGCAGTTACGATAGAAATCAGCCCCAGCATTTT,CASSYDRNQPQHF
.,.,TRBV28,TRBJ2-1,TGTGCCAGCAGTTTGGCGGGACCCTACAATGAGCAGTTCTTC,CASSLAGPYNEQFF
once,TRBD2,TRBV10-3,TRBJ2-2,TGTGCCATCAGTGGACTAGCGGGAGGGCCGTTTACCGGGGAGCTGTTTTTT,CAISGLAGGPFTGELFF
.,TRBD2,TRBV2,TRBJ2-1,TGTGCCAGCAGTGAAGGGACTAGCGGCGTTAATGAGCAGTTCTTC,CASSEGTSGVNEQFF
.,.,TRBV7-2,TRBJ1-4,TGTGCCAGCAGCTTAGTGGGAGGACACTTCGAAAATGAAAAACTGTTTTTT,CASSLVGGHFENEKLFF
.,TRBD2,TRBV7-8,TRBJ2-5,TGTGCCAGCAGCCTCCTTGGGGGGGATGAGACCCAGTACTTC,CASSLLGGDETQYF
.,.,TRBV21-1,TRBJ2-7,TGTGCCGGAGTTGCTGGTTACGAGCAGTACTTC,CAGVAGYEQYF
once,TRBD1,TRBV27,TRBJ2-5,TGTGCCAGCAGTCCTGGACAGGGAGGCGAGACCCAGTACTTC,CASSPGQGGETQYF
.,TRBD1,TRBV5-1,TRBJ2-7,TGCGCCAGCAGCTTGGAGGGGGCGCAAGAGCAGTACTTC,CASSLEGAQEQYF
.,.,TRBV10-3,TRBJ2-1,TGTGCCATCAGTGATTCGCTCGGGTACAATGAGCAGTTCTTC,CAISDSLGYNEQFF
.,.,TRBV7-9,TRBJ2-1,.,CASLSWEADNEQFF
.,.,TRBV5-1,TRBJ2-7,TGCGCCAGCAGCTTGACGGGCTCCTACGAGCAGTACTTC,CASSLTGSYEQYF
few,TRBD2,TRBV27,TRBJ2-7,TGTGCCAGCAGTGTGGGACTAACCTACGAGCAGTACTTC,CASSVGLTYEQYF
.,.,TRBV10-1,TRBJ2-2,TGCGCCAGCAGTGCTACCTCGGTCGGGGAGCTGTTTTTT,CASSATSVGELFF
.,TRBD2,TRBV28,TRBJ2-1,TGTGCCAGCAGTTTATACGCAGGGAGGGGTGAGCAGTTCTTC,CASSLYAGRGEQFF
.,.,TRBV29-1,TRBJ2-7,TGCAGCGTTCTCTTACAGGGTACCTCCTACGAGCAGTACTTC,CSVLLQGTSYEQYF
once,TRBD2,TRBV10-3,TRBJ2-1,TGTGCCATCAGTGAGTCGAGCGGGAGGGCAAAACGGGGTGAGCAGTTCTTC,CAISESSGRAKRGEQFF
few,.,TRBV5-1,TRBJ2-7,TGCGCCAGCAGCCTCTCGACAGTGGCCTACGAGCAGTACTTC,CASSLSTVAYEQYF
few,.,TRBV14,TRBJ1-1,TGTGCCAGCAGGGAACAGGAGAACACTGAAGCTTTCTTT,CASREQENTEAFF
.,.,TRBV27,TRBJ1-2,TGTGCCAGCAGTCCCCAACAGGACGGCTATGGCTACACCTTC,CASSPQQDGYGYTF
.,.,TRBV2,TRBJ1-2,TGTGCCAGCAGACCCGACGGGTTGTATGGCTACACCTTC,CASRPDGLYGYTF
.,.,TRBV5-1,TRBJ2-5,TGCGCCAGCAGCTTGACAGGGCGGGAGACCCAGTACTTC,CASSLTGRETQYF
once,.,TRBV7-3,TRBJ1-1,TGTGCCAGCAGCTTAACGGCAGGCGGGGCTGAAGCTTTCTTT,CASSLTAGGAEAFF
.,TRBD1,TRBV5-1,TRBJ1-2,TGCGCCAGCAGCCCAAACAGGGGGCTCGGCTACACCTTC,CASSPNRGLGYTF
.,TRBD1,TRBV6-1,TRBJ1-2,TGTGCCAGCAGTGGCCTGGGACAGCAAAACTATGGCTACACCTTC,CASSGLGQQNYGYTF